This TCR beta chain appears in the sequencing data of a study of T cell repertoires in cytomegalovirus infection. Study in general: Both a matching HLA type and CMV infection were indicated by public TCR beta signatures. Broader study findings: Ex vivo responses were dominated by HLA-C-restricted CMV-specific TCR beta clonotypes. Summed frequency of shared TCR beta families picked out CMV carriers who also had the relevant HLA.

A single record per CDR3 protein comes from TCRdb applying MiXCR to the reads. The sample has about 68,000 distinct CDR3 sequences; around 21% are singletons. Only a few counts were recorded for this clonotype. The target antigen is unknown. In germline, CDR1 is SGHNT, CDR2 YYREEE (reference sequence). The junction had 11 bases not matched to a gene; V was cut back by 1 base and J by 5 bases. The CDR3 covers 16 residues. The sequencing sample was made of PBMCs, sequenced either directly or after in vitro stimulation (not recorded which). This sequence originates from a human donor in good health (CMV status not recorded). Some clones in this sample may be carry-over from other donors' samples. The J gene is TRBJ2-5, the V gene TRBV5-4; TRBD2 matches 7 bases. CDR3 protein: CASSLRGEQVFETQYF. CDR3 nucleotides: TGTGCCAGCAGCTTGCGGGGGGAGCAGGTGTTTGAGACCCAGTACTTC.